These 13 T cell receptor beta chains were sequenced from one sample in a study of neurological immune-mediated disorders. Described time point: longitudinal time-point 3. TCRdb re-called the 5' RACE reads through MiXCR, storing one row per CDR3 protein. The data hold around 49,000 distinct CDR3 sequences, with about 12% observed a single time. Sample: PBMCs. These receptors came from a male donor with HTLV-1-associated myelopathy (HAM/TSP).

The sample holds many counts of this clonotype. The chain uses TRBV24-1 and TRBJ2-1; 9 nucleotides agree with TRBD1. Germline lookup yields CDR1 KGHDR and CDR2 SFDVKD. V dropped 4 bases and J dropped 2; count of bases not matched to a gene: 8. This CDR3 has 17 amino acids. Here the CDR3 reads CATSEMKQGAAYNEQFF. The DNA for the CDR3 is TGTGCCACCAGTGAGATGAAACAGGGGGCTGCCTACAATGAGCAGTTCTTC.

In this sample, this clonotype turned up many times. The chain has TRBV5-1 and TRBJ2-5; 8 nucleotides align to TRBD2. The germline V gene encodes CDR1 SGHRS and CDR2 YFSETQ. V shed 5 bases, J shed 1 base, and the junction held 10 bases outside the gene matches. This CDR3 region has 16 residues. In DNA, the CDR3 is TGCGCCAGCAGTCCTGGTTTGCGGGGGGCCCAAGAGACCCAGTACTTC. It encodes CASSPGLRGAQETQYF. Full variable domain (outside the CDR3, taken from reference TRBV5-1 and TRBJ2-5): KAGVTQTPRYLIKTRGQQVTLSCSPISGHRSVSWYQQTPGQGLQFLFEYFSETQRNKGNFPGRFSGRQFSNSRSEMNVSTLELGDSALYLCASSPGLRGAQETQYFGPGTRLLVL.

This clonotype was found many times. The chain couples TRBV29-1 to TRBJ2-7; 8 bases map to TRBD2. V dropped 6 bases and J dropped 7; count of bases not matched to a gene: 11. Germline CDR1 SQVTM, CDR2 ANQGSEA. The CDR3 length is 13 residues. In nucleotides, the CDR3 is TGCAGCGTCAGCGGGGGCTCCGGATCAGAGCAGTACTTC. Translated, it gives CSVSGGSGSEQYF.

This clonotype has at least ten counts. The chain joins TRBV10-3 to TRBJ1-2, with 7 bases matching TRBD1. V was pared by 0 bases and J by 4 bases, with 8 bases of the junction left unmatched. The V gene's germline CDR1 is ENHRY and CDR2 SYGVKD. The CDR3 runs 16 residues. CDR3 coding DNA: TGTGCCATCAGTGAGTCGACTCGGGGACAGCTCTATGGCTACACCTTC. It encodes CAISESTRGQLYGYTF.

This clonotype was seen at least ten times. The rearrangement uses TRBV7-6 and TRBJ1-1, with D perhaps TRBD1 (5 bases). The ends were cut back, 0 bases at V and 4 bases at J, with 9 bases in the middle. This CDR3 has 14 residues. CDR1 is SGHVS and CDR2 is FNYEAQ in the germline V gene. The CDR3 sequence is CASSLALRGTEAFF. In DNA, the CDR3 is TGTGCCAGCAGCTTAGCGTTGAGGGGCACTGAAGCTTTCTTT.

In this sample, this clonotype turned up many times. This chain connects TRBV7-6 to TRBJ2-5; D unclear. CDR1 and CDR2 from the germline V gene are SGHVS and FNYEAQ. This CDR3 is built from 14 residues. V shed 1 base and J shed 2 bases, with 8 bases lying between them. The CDR3 DNA is TGTGCCAGCAGCTTAGTGGCAAGACAAGAGACCCAGTACTTC. Translation gives CASSLVARQETQYF.

This clonotype has ten or more counts. V is TRBV7-6 and J is TRBJ2-2, with 7 bases fitting TRBD2. Germline trimming cut 8 bases from V and 4 bases from J; bases unmatched to any gene: 1. This CDR3 region has 12 residues. Germline loops: CDR1 SGHVS, CDR2 FNYEAQ. For the CDR3, the DNA is TGTGCCAGCGGGGAGGGCACCGGGGAGCTGTTTTTT. Translated, it gives CASGEGTGELFF.

CDR3 protein: CASSQYRGGLREETQYF. CDR3 DNA sequence: TGTGCCAGCAGCCAATACAGGGGCGGGTTGAGGGAAGAGACCCAGTACTTC. This chain uses TRBV5-5 with TRBJ2-5; 7 bases line up with TRBD1. J was trimmed by 3 bases and V by 4 bases; bases with no gene match: 15. This CDR3 is built from 17 residues. CDR1 is SGHKS and CDR2 is YYEKEE in the germline V gene (reference sequence).

Comments on this clonotype: One junction end does not reproduce the germline sequence, and a read error may be involved. The J gene is TRBJ1-4, the V gene TRBV12-3 or TRBV12-4; weak D call: TRBD1 (5 bases). The CDR3 length is 14 residues. CDR3 in amino acids: CVSRPQDFNEKLFF. The CDR3 nucleotides are TGTGTCAGCAGGCCACAGGACTTTAATGAAAAACTGTTTTTT.

This clonotype has only a few counts. A read error may explain this, as a much larger clone is one base away. V is TRBV7-9 and J is TRBJ2-5; D possibly matches TRBD1 or TRBD2 (6 bases each). Matching the DNA end better, TRBJ2-1 makes the J call doubtful. This CDR3 spans 15 amino acids. Germline CDR1 SEHNR, CDR2 FQNEAQ (reference sequence). The CDR3 is CASSPDYPEGETQFF. The CDR3 bases are TGTGCCAGCAGCCCGGACTACCCTGAGGGGGAGACCCAGTTCTTC.

This clonotype was counted many times. The chain is built from TRBV20-1 and TRBJ2-3, with D perhaps TRBD1 (5 bases). The V gene lost 4 bases and the J gene lost 4 bases, with 6 bases spanning the gap. CDR3 size: 11 residues. Germline CDR1 is DFQATT and CDR2 is SNEGSKA (reference sequence). In nucleotides, the CDR3 is TGCAGTGCTAAGGGGCCAGATACGCAGTATTTT. Translation: CSAKGPDTQYF.

This clonotype was found many times. The V gene is TRBV5-1, the J gene TRBJ2-5, with TRBD2 matching 11 bases. Germline assignment: CDR1 SGHRS and CDR2 YFSETQ. This CDR3 comprises 14 residues. With V trimmed by 2 bases and J by 3 bases, 0 bases remained unmatched. DNA of the CDR3: TGCGCCAGCAGCTTTAGCGGGGGGGAAGAGACCCAGTACTTC. Its translation: CASSFSGGEETQYF. The variable domain in full, with the rest retrieved from reference TRBV5-1 and TRBJ2-5, is KAGVTQTPRYLIKTRGQQVTLSCSPISGHRSVSWYQQTPGQGLQFLFEYFSETQRNKGNFPGRFSGRQFSNSRSEMNVSTLELGDSALYLCASSFSGGEETQYFGPGTRLLVL.

This chain joins TRBV5-1 and TRBJ2-5; a possible D gene is TRBD1 (6 bases). CDR3 length: 14 residues. The V gene's germline CDR1 is SGHRS and CDR2 YFSETQ. Trimming cost V 4 bases and J 3 bases, with 13 bases left between them. CDR3 in DNA: TGCGCCAGCAGCCCCAGGACAGCGGAAGAGACCCAGTACTTC. Translating gives CASSPRTAEETQYF.